This T cell receptor beta chain appears in the sequencing data of a study of blood T cell repertoires in COVID-19. Background on the study: Collection of acute and convalescent COVID-19 samples took place in the United States, Italy and Spain. T cells, B-cell-depleted T cells, or PBMCs provided the cDNA or gDNA that served as material.

Per germline, CDR1 SGDLS and CDR2 YYNGEE. The CDR3 extends over 19 amino acids. Unmatched junction bases numbered 15, after V lost 3 bases and J lost 3 bases. Methods used by the authors: Scientists estimated how many nucleated cells there were by amplifying reference gene primers. TCRdb keeps only in-frame clones here, not all; method: immunoSEQ multiplex PCR. The V and J calls and the clone size are those of that table, but D and trimming were determined from the DNA. This sample has about 91,000 clones, with just over 85% found just once. V usage is TRBV9 and J usage is TRBJ2-1; 10 bases fit TRBD2. This receptor was obtained from a woman aged 65 to 85 with acute or convalescent COVID-19. Sequencing input: peripheral blood. In DNA, the CDR3 is TGTGCCAGCAGCGGAGGTTGGCTAGCGGGAGTTTCCGGCTACAATGAGCAGTTCTTC. Its translation: CASSGGWLAGVSGYNEQFF.